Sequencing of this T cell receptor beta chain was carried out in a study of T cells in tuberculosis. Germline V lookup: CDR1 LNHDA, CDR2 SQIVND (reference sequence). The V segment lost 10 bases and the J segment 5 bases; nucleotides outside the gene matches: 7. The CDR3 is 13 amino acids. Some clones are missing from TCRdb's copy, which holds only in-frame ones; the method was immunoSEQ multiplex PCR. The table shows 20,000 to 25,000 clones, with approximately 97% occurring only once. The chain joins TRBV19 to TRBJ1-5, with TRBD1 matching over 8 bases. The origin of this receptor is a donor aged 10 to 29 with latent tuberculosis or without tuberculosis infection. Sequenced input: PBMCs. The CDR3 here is CATSTGGDQPQHF. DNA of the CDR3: TGTGCCACCTCCACAGGGGGGGATCAGCCCCAGCATTTT.